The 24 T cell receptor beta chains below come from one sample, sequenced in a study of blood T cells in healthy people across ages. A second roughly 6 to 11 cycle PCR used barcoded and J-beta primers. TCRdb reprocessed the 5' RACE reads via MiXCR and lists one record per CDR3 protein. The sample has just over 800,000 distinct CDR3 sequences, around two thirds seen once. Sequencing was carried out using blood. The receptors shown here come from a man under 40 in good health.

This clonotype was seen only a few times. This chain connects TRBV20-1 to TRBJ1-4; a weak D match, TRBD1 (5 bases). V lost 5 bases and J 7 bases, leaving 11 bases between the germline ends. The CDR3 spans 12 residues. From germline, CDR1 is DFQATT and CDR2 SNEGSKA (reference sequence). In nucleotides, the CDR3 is TGCAGTGCTGCATGGGGGACTGAAAAACTGTTTTTT. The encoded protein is CSAAWGTEKLFF.

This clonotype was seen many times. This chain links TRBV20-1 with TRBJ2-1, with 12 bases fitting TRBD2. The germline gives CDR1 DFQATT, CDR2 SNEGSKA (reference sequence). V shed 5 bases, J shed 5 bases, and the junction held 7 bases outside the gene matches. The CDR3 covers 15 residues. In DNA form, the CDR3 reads TGCAGTGCTCCTAGCGGGGGGGTAGCGAACAATGAGCAGTTCTTC. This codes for CSAPSGGVANNEQFF.

The CDR3 DNA is TGTGCCAGCAGCGCCGCTAGGGACTCTAGCACAGATACGCAGTATTTT. Its protein product is CASSAARDSSTDTQYF. This rearrangement joins TRBV9 to TRBJ2-3; weak D call: TRBD2 (6 bases). Germline V CDR1 and CDR2: SGDLS, YYNGEE. Trimming left V 3 bases short and J 0 bases short, with 14 bases between. This CDR3 is built from 16 residues.

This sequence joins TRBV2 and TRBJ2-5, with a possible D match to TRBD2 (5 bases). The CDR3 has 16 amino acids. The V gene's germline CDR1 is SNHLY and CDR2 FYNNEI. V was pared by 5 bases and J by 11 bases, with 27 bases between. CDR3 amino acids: CASSPTRPASYNEQYF. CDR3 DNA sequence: TGTGCCAGCAGTCCTACTAGGCCCGCATCCTACAATGAGCAGTACTTC.

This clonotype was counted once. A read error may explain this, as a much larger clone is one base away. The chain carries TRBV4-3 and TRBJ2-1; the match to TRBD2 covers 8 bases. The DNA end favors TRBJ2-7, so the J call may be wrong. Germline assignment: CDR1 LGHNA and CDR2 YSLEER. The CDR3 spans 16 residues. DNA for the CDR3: TGCGCCAGCAGCCAAGTAGCGGGGACCCTCTACAATGAGCAGTACTTC. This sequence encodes CASSQVAGTLYNEQYF.

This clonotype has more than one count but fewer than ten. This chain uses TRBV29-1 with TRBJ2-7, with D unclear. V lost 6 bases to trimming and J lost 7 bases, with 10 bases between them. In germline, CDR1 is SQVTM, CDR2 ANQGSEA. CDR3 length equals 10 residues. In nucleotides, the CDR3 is TGCAGCGTGGGCGGTTCGGAGCAGTACTTC. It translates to CSVGGSEQYF.

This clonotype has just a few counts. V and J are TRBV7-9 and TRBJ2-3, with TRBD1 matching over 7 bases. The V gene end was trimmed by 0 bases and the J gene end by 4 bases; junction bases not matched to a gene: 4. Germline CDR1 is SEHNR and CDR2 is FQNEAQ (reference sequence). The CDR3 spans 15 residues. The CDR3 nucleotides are TGTGCCAGCAGCTTAGCTTCCCAGGGGGCAGATACGCAGTATTTT. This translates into CASSLASQGADTQYF.

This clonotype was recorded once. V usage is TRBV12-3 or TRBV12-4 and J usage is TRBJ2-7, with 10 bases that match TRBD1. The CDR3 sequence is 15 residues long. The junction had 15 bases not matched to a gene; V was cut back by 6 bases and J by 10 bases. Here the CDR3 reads CASSRRDRGEGPQYF. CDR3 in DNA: TGTGCCAGCAGCCGCCGGGACAGGGGAGAGGGCCCTCAGTACTTC.

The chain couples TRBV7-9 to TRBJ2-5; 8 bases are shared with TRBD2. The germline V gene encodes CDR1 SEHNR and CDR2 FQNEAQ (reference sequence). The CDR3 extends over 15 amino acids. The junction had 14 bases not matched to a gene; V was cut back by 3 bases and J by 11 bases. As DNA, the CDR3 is TGTGCCAGCAGCTTTTTGCGGGGGGTCTACAATGAGCAGTACTTC. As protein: CASSFLRGVYNEQYF.

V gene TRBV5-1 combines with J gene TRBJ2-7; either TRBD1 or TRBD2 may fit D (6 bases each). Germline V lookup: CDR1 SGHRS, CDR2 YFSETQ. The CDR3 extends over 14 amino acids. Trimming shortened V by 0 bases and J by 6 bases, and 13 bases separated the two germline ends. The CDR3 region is CASSLGWKGGEQYF. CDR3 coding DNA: TGCGCCAGCAGCTTGGGATGGAAGGGGGGCGAGCAGTACTTC.

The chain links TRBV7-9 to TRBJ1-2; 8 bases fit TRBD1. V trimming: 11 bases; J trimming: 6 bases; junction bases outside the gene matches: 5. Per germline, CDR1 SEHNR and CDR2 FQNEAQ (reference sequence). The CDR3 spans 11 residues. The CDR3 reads CAGRDRNGYTF. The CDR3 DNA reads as TGTGCCGGCCGGGACAGGAATGGCTACACCTTC.

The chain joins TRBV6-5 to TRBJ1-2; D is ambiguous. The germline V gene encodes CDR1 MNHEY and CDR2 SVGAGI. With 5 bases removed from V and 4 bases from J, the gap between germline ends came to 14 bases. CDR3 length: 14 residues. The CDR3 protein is CASSPRTGRYGYTF. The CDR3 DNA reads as TGTGCCAGCAGTCCACGGACGGGTCGCTATGGCTACACCTTC.

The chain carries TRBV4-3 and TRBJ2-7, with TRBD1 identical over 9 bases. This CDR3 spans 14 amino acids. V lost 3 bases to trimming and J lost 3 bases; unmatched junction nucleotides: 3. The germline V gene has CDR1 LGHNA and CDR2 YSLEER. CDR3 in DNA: TGCGCCAGCAGCCAGGGACAGGGTTACTACGAGCAGTACTTC. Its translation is CASSQGQGYYEQYF.

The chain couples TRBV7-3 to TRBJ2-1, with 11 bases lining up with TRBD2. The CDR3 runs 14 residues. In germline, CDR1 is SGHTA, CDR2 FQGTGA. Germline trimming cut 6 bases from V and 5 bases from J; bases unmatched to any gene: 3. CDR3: CASSLAGGNNEQFF. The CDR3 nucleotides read TGTGCCAGCAGTCTAGCGGGGGGAAACAATGAGCAGTTCTTC.

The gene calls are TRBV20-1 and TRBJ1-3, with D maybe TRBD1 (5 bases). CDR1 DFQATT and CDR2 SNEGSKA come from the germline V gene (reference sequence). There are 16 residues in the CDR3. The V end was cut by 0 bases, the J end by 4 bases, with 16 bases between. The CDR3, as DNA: TGCAGTGCTAGAGATGGACAACGGGGATCCGGAAACACCATATATTTT. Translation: CSARDGQRGSGNTIYF.

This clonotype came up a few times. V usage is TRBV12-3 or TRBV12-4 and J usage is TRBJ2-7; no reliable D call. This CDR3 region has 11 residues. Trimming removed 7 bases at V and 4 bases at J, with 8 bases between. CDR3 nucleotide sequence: TGTGCCAGCACTAACCAATACGAGCAGTACTTC. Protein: CASTNQYEQYF.

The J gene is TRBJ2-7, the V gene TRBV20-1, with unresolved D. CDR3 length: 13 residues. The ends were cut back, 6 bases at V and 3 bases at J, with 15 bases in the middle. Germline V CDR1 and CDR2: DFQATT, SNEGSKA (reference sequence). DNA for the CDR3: TGCAGTGCCACAAGTTCGGTCATCTACGAGCAGTACTTC. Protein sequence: CSATSSVIYEQYF.

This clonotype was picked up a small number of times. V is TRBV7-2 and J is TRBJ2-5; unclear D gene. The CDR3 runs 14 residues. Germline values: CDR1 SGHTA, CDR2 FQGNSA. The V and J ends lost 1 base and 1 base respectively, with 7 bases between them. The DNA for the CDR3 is TGTGCCAGCAGCTTAGGAAACTCCCAAGAGACCCAGTACTTC. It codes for CASSLGNSQETQYF.

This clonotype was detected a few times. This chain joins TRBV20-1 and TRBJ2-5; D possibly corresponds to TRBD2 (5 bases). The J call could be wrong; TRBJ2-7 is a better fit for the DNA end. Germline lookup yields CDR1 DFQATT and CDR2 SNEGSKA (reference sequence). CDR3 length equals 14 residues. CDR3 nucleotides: TGCAGTGCTAGAGACCTAGAGCGGACCTACGAGCAGTACTTC. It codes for CSARDLERTYEQYF.

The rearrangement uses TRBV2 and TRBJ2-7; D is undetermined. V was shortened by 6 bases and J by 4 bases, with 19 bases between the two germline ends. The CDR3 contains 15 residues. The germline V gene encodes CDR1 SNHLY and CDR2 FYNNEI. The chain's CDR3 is CASRGGFRAVYEQYF. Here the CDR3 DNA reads TGTGCCAGCAGAGGCGGTTTTAGGGCAGTTTACGAGCAGTACTTC.

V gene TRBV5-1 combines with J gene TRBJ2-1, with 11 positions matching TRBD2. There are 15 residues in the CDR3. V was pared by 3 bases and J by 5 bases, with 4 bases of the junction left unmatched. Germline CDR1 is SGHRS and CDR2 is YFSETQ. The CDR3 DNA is TGCGCCAGCAGCTCGGGACTAGCGGAGGACAATGAGCAGTTCTTC. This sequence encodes CASSSGLAEDNEQFF.

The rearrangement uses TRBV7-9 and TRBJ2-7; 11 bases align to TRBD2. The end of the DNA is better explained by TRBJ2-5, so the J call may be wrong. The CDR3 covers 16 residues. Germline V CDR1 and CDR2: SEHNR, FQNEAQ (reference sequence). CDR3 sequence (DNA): TGTGCCAGCAGCCGAGGCGCTAGCGGGGGGCAAGAGACCCAGTACTTC. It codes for CASSRGASGGQETQYF.

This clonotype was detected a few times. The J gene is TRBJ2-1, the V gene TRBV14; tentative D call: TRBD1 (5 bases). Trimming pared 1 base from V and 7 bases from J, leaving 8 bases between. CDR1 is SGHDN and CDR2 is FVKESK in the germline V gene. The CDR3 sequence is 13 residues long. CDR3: CASSQAGLNEQFF. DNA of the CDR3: TGTGCCAGCAGCCAAGCAGGGTTGAATGAGCAGTTCTTC. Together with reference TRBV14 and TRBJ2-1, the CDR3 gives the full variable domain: EAGVTQFPSHSVIEKGQTVTLRCDPISGHDNLYWYRRVMGKEIKFLLHFVKESKQDESGMPNNRFLAERTGGTYSTLKVQPAELEDSGVYFCASSQAGLNEQFFGPGTRLTVL.

The CDR3, as DNA: TGTGCCAGCAGCCGTGTACAGGGGGAGAACACTGAAGCTTTCTTT. Translating it yields CASSRVQGENTEAFF. The chain employs TRBV4-2 and TRBJ1-1; 8 bases match TRBD1. The CDR3 loop spans 15 amino acids. The germline gives CDR1 LGHNA, CDR2 YNFKEQ. V dropped 4 bases and J dropped 1; count of bases not matched to a gene: 5.